A selection of T cell receptor beta chains follows, all from one sample in a study of CD8 T cells in Susac syndrome. Each CDR3 protein gets one entry after TCRdb re-called the immunoSEQ multiplex PCR reads with MiXCR. The sample consists of around 59,000 distinct CDR3 sequences, approximately 92% of them appearing once. Specimen: CD8+ T cells from PBMCs. Receptor source: a human donor in good health. The CDR3 runs from the conserved cysteine through the conserved F or W. The D gene is left open where the match is weak. Clone size is not always given. Where it is, it says once, few, many or a class for expanded clones.

. | TRBJ2-7 | TRBV6-1 | . | TGTGCCAGCAGTGAAGGACCAACCTACGAGCAGTACTTC | CASSEGPTYEQYF
. | TRBJ2-3 | TRBV29-1 | once | TGCAGCGTTGAAGTTGGCAGGGGTGAGAGGACAGATACGCAGTATTTT | CSVEVGRGERTDTQYF
. | TRBJ1-5 | TRBV9 | . | TGTGCCAGCAGCGTTTCAGGGGATAGCAATCAGCCCCAGCATTTT | CASSVSGDSNQPQHF
. | TRBJ2-2 | TRBV4-1 | . | TGCGCCAGCAGCCAAGATCTCAACACCGGGGAGCTGTTTTTT | CASSQDLNTGELFF
. | TRBJ1-1 | TRBV11-2 | . | TGTGCCAGCAGCTTACCCGCCCGGGGGGAGGTGAACACTGAAGCTTTCTTT | CASSLPARGEVNTEAFF
. | TRBJ2-7 | TRBV4-3 | . | TGCGCCAGCAGCCGTTCGGAGAGCTCCTACGAGCAGTACTTC | CASSRSESSYEQYF
TRBD2 | TRBJ2-1 | TRBV6-5 | once | TGTGCCAGCAGTTCTAGCGGGGAAGACAATGAGCAGTTCTTC | CASSSSGEDNEQFF
. | TRBJ2-7 | TRBV6-2/TRBV6-3 | . | TGTGCCAGCAGTTACTCGGCCGAGCAGTACTTC | CASSYSAEQYF
. | TRBJ1-2 | TRBV5-6 | . | TGTGCCAGCACCCTTGACCCCGCTTCTGACTATGGCTACACCTTC | CASTLDPASDYGYTF
TRBD1 | TRBJ1-6 | TRBV7-8 | . | TGTGCCAGCAGCATAGCGGCACAGGGGAGCTCCTATAATTCACCCCTCCACTTT | CASSIAAQGSSYNSPLHF
TRBD1 | TRBJ2-7 | TRBV2 | . | TGTGCCAGCAGCTGGACAGGGGGCGTCTACGAGCAGTACTTC | CASSWTGGVYEQYF
. | TRBJ2-1 | TRBV2 | . | TGTGCCAGCAGTGAAGAGACATCTAATGAGCAGTTCTTC | CASSEETSNEQFF
. | TRBJ1-2 | TRBV5-4 | . | TGTGCCAGCAGCTTCCAGGGAGTGGATGGCTACACCTTC | CASSFQGVDGYTF
. | TRBJ2-1 | TRBV7-9 | . | TGTGCCAGCAGCTTGACCCCAGGGGACGGCTCCTACAATGAGCAGTTCTTC | CASSLTPGDGSYNEQFF
TRBD1 | TRBJ2-1 | TRBV30 | . | TGTGCCTGGAGTCTTCACTGGGACAGTTCCTACAATGAGCAGTTCTTC | CAWSLHWDSSYNEQFF
. | TRBJ1-5 | TRBV27 | . | TGTGCCAGCAATTCTTTAGGATCACGTCAGCCCCAGCATTTT | CASNSLGSRQPQHF
. | TRBJ1-6 | TRBV9 | . | TGTGCCAGCAGCGTCCTCCTGGATTCACCCCTCCACTTT | CASSVLLDSPLHF
TRBD1 | TRBJ2-1 | TRBV5-4 | . | TGTGCCAGCAGCCGGGGACAGGGGCTCTACAATGAGCAGTTCTTC | CASSRGQGLYNEQFF
TRBD2 | TRBJ2-1 | TRBV6-4 | . | TGTGCCAGCAGTCTGACTAGCGACTACAATGAGCAGTTCTTC | CASSLTSDYNEQFF
. | TRBJ2-7 | TRBV4-1 | . | TGCGCCAGCAGCCAAGTTTCAGGGAACTACGAGCAGTACTTC | CASSQVSGNYEQYF
TRBD1 | TRBJ2-4 | TRBV12-3/TRBV12-4 | . | TGTGCCAGCAGTTGGGGAGGGACAGGGGTCGACATTCAGTACTTC | CASSWGGTGVDIQYF
. | TRBJ1-2 | TRBV12-3/TRBV12-4 | . | TGTGCCAGCAGTAGCCCCTACACCTTC | CASSSPYTF
TRBD1 | TRBJ1-3 | TRBV10-3 | . | TGTGCCATTGGGACAGGGGAAAACACCATATATTTT | CAIGTGENTIYF
TRBD2 | TRBJ2-1 | TRBV29-1 | once | TGCAGCGTTGTCGGGAGGAGCTCCTACAATGAGCAGTTCTTC | CSVVGRSSYNEQFF
. | TRBJ2-3 | TRBV9 | . | TGTGCCAGCAGCGTAGGCGGGACTTTCACAGATACGCAGTATTTT | CASSVGGTFTDTQYF
. | TRBJ2-5 | TRBV6-2/TRBV6-3 | . | TGTGCCAGCAGTTACTCCGATGGGTGGGCGACATTGCGGGGCCAAGAGACCCAGTACTTC | CASSYSDGWATLRGQETQYF
TRBD1 | TRBJ2-1 | TRBV6-1 | . | TGTGCCAGCAAGTCCCGGGACAGGGATCGCGATGAGCAGTTCTTC | CASKSRDRDRDEQFF
. | TRBJ2-2 | TRBV19 | . | TGTGCCAGTAGTTTTTACCACCCGAACACCGGGGAGCTGTTTTTT | CASSFYHPNTGELFF
. | TRBJ2-7 | TRBV2 | . | TGTGCCAGCAGTGAACGACATCGGCCCCTCGAGCAGTACTTC | CASSERHRPLEQYF
. | TRBJ2-5 | TRBV19 | few | TGTGCCAGTAGTATTAGGGGAGAGACCCAGTACTTC | CASSIRGETQYF
. | TRBJ2-7 | TRBV4-3 | . | TGCGCCAGCAGCCAAGATGGGGCTCGGGACGAGCAGTACTTC | CASSQDGARDEQYF
TRBD1 | TRBJ2-3 | TRBV10-3 | . | TGTGCCATCAGTGATTTTGCCGGGACAAAGGGGGCTACGCAGTATTTT | CAISDFAGTKGATQYF
TRBD2 | TRBJ2-3 | TRBV7-2 | . | TGTGCCAGCAGCTTAATCCGACTAGCGGGGGGGCTAAATACGCAGTATTTT | CASSLIRLAGGLNTQYF
TRBD1 | TRBJ1-4 | TRBV10-3 | . | TGTGCCATCAGTGGAGGGGACAGGGAAGGAGAAAAACTGTTTTTT | CAISGGDREGEKLFF
. | TRBJ2-7 | TRBV7-2 | . | TGTGCCAGCAGCTCCTTCTCCTACGAGCAGTACTTC | CASSSFSYEQYF
. | TRBJ2-3 | TRBV21-1 | . | TGTGCCAGCAGCCGCCGGGACAGGGGGTTAGGGGATACGCAGTATTTT | CASSRRDRGLGDTQYF
. | TRBJ2-6 | TRBV27 | . | TGTGCCAGCAGCCCGATACCAACTGGGGCCAACGTCCTGACTTTC | CASSPIPTGANVLTF
. | TRBJ2-7 | TRBV6-5 | . | TGTGCCAGCAGTTACATCGACGGCCGGTCCTACGAGCAGTACTTC | CASSYIDGRSYEQYF
TRBD1 | TRBJ1-4 | TRBV7-9 | . | TGTGCCAGCAGCTCTTGGACAGGTTGGGATGAGCTGTTTTTT | CASSSWTGWDELFF
. | TRBJ1-3 | TRBV4-2 | . | TGTGCCAGCAGCCGCGTAGGGGATTCTGGAAACACCATATATTTT | CASSRVGDSGNTIYF
TRBD1 | TRBJ2-2 | TRBV12-3/TRBV12-4 | . | TGTGCCAGCAGTCTCTCCGCAAGGGACAGGGGAGGGAGGACCGGGGAGCTGTTTTTT | CASSLSARDRGGRTGELFF